A single T cell receptor beta chain is shown here with its context. Some clones are missing from TCRdb's copy, which holds only in-frame ones; the method was immunoSEQ multiplex PCR. Found here are roughly 190,000 clones, around nine tenths of them singletons; the top ten hold 6.2%. This sample was included in a study of blood T cell repertoires in COVID-19. Germline V gene data show CDR1 as SGHVS and CDR2 as FQNEAQ. Trimming removed 5 bases from V and 6 bases from J; junction bases left unmatched: 12. This CDR3 is built from 16 residues. The receptor was isolated from a woman aged 40 to 50 who had recovered from COVID-19. Specimen: peripheral blood. This chain uses TRBV7-8 with TRBJ2-7, with TRBD1 identical over 11 bases. CDR3 sequence (DNA): TGTGCCAGCAGCCCCCCCATGACCGGGACAGGGGGCGAGCAGTACTTC. Its translation: CASSPPMTGTGGEQYF.